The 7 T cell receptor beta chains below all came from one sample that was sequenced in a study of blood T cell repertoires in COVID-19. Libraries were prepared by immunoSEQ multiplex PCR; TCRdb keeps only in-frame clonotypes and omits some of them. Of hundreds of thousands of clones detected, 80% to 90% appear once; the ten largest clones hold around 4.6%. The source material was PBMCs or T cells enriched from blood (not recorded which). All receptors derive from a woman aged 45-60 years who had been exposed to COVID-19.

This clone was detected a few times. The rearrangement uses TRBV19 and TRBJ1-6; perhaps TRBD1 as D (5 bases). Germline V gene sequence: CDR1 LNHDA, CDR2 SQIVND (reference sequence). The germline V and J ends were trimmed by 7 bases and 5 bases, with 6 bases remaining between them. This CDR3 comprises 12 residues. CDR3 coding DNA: TGTGCCAGTAAGGGGCATAATTCACCCCTCCACTTT. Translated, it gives CASKGHNSPLHF.

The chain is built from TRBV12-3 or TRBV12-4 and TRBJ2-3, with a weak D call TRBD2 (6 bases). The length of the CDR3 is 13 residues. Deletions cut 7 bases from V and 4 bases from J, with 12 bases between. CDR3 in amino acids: CASNRRGSDTQYF. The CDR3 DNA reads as TGTGCCAGCAATCGGCGGGGCTCAGATACGCAGTATTTT.

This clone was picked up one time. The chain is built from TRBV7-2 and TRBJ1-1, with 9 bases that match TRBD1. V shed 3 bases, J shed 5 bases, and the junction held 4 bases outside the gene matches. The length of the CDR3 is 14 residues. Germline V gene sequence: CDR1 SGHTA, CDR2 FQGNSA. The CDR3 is CASSLGQGRTEAFF. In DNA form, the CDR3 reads TGTGCCAGCAGCTTGGGACAGGGAAGGACTGAAGCTTTCTTT.

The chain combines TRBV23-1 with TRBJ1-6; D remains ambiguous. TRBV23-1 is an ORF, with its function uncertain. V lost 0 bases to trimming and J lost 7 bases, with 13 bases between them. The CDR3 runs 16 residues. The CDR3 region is CASSQSSGSGNSPLHF. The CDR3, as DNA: TGCGCCAGCAGTCAATCGTCGGGGTCGGGAAATTCACCCCTCCACTTT.

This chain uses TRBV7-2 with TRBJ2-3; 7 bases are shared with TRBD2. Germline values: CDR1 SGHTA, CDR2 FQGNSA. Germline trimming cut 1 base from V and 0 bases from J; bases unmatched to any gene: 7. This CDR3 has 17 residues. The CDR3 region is CASSLGRGGVSTDTQYF. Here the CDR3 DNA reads TGTGCCAGCAGCTTAGGGCGCGGGGGAGTGAGCACAGATACGCAGTATTTT.

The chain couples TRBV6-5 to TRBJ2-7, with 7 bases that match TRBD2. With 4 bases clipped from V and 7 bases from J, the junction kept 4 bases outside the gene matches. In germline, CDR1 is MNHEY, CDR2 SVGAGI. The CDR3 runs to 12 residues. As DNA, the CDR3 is TGTGCCAGCAGTTCCTGGGGGGGGGAGCAGTACTTC. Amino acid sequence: CASSSWGGEQYF.

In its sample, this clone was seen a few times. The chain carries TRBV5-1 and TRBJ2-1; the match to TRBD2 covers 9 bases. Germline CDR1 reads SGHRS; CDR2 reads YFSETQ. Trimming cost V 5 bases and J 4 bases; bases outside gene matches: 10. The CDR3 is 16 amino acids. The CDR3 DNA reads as TGCGCCAGCAGGGAGTTAGCGGGGGCCTCATACAATGAGCAGTTCTTC. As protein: CASRELAGASYNEQFF.